This T cell receptor (beta chain) was recovered during a study of cytomegalovirus exposure and HLA in healthy donors. Study observations and caveats: When a later analysis compared HLA-associated TCR beta chains with equally common others, the HLA-associated chains turned out to be more clonally expanded and to have lower generation probabilities. Altogether, more than 150 TCR beta chains were recorded as cytomegalovirus-associated. Analysis was carried out at a later point, and it linked a missense DCLRE1C variant to TCR beta V- and J-gene trimming.

With 60 Vbeta and 13 Jbeta primers, the PCR was carried out. The table came from immunoSEQ multiplex PCR; TCRdb's copy has only in-frame clones and leaves some out. The profile shows around 130,000 clones, approximately 75% of them singletons. Donors consisted of healthy bone marrow donors. As for this clone: The target antigen is unknown.

The sequence was collected from a woman aged 40 to 55 in good health and CMV-seropositive. The sample was PBMCs.

CDR3 amino acids: CASSLTEPMNTEAFF. The CDR3 nucleotides read TGTGCCAGCAGCTTAACGGAGCCTATGAACACTGAAGCTTTCTTT. This sequence joins TRBV7-9 and TRBJ1-1; no reliable D call. In germline, CDR1 is SEHNR, CDR2 FQNEAQ (reference sequence). The germline V and J ends were trimmed by 2 bases and 0 bases, with 10 bases remaining between them. CDR3 length: 15 residues.